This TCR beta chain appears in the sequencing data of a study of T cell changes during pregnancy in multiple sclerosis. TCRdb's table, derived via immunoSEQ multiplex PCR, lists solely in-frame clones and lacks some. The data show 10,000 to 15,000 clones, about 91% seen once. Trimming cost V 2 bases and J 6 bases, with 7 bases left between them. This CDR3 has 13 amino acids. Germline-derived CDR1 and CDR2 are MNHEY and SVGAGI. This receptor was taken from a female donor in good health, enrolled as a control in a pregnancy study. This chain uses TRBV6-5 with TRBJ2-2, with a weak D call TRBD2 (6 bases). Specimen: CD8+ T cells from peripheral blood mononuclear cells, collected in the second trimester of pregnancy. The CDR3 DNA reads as TGTGCCAGCAGTTACGGAGGGTCCGGGGAGCTGTTTTTT. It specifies CASSYGGSGELFF.